The entry below describes one T cell receptor (beta chain). The antigen it binds to is not known. Per-base qualities were not stored, and no clone one base away is much larger. The sample's time point label, in plain terms: cycle 4 day 1 (C4D1), after more than five weeks of nivolumab. All trial patients had relapsed after autologous stem cell transplantation, with cohorts A, B and C differing in prior brentuximab vedotin exposure. Using a Miltenyi CD4+ T cell isolation kit, CD4+ T cells were purified from thawed PBMCs through magnetic negative selection. A total of fewer than 65 patients with relapsed/refractory classical Hodgkin lymphoma made up the trial cohort, and each patient's best overall response was complete response, partial response or progressive disease. In the multi-cohort phase II CheckMate 205 trial, trial patients received single-agent nivolumab. Best overall response was determined by an independent review committee according to the 2007 International Working Group response criteria. PBMCs from the trial were collected at three points: immediately before nivolumab initiation (C1D1), and during therapy at cycle 2 day 1 and cycle 4 day 1. After peripheral blood was drawn into 8 mL Vacutainer Cell Preparation Tubes, PBMCs were isolated by centrifugation and then cryopreserved. Purified CD4+ and CD8+ fractions were generated only in cases for which an additional PBMC sample was available. Magnetically labelled cells were removed on LS columns in a quadroMACS separator, and the flow-through was retained as the purified fraction.

The data derive from a study of PD-1 blockade in classical Hodgkin lymphoma (dated by TCRdb to 2019 to 2021). Regarding the study in general: Nivolumab dosing was 3 mg/kg intravenously every 2 weeks, continuing until either disease progression or unacceptable toxicity. A peripheral blood immune signature of response to PD-1 blockade in classical Hodgkin lymphoma was defined using TCR beta sequencing and CyTOF. The investigation overall reported the following: Lower diversity was observed in patients in whom nivolumab was started less than 1 year after ASCT, and these patients were excluded from later analyses so that confounding by immune reconstitution would be avoided. Among trial patients, those achieving complete response had baseline diversity similar to that of newly diagnosed patients, while diversity was significantly lower in partial responders and progressors. By C4D1, a significant rise was seen in CD4+ TCR diversity but not in CD8+ TCR diversity (p=0.0027 vs p=0.16), and the rise was most apparent among complete responders (p=0.02). Baseline TCR diversity was reported as lower in newly diagnosed patients than in healthy donors, and lower still in relapsed/refractory patients. The study covered only a single clinical trial cohort, and the causes of the repertoire differences, possibly disease activity or prior therapy, were still not defined.

Genomic DNA was extracted with the Qiagen DNeasy kit from unsorted PBMCs and from negatively selected CD4+ and CD8+ fractions. TCR beta CDR3 regions were amplified by immunoSEQ multiplex PCR using primers annealing to V and J segments. A synthetic immune receptor repertoire was used to minimize amplification bias, and any remaining bias was removed computationally after sequencing. As for the authors' bioinformatics: Repertoire diversity was quantified as the Shannon entropy index using custom Python scripts. The unsorted, CD4+ and CD8+ repertoires were each analyzed separately, with the exception of combined analyses, where CD4+ and CD8+ sequences were merged in silico. A clone counted as expanded when the clone's frequency after treatment rose at least 2-fold relative to C1D1, and clones undetected at baseline were given a pseudocount of 0.5. Singleton clones were defined as clones with 0 or 1 copy at C1D1, and non-singleton clones were defined as clones with 2 or more copies. Clones expanded in unsorted samples were annotated as CD4+, CD8+ or unknown by matching protein sequences in sorted samples from the same patient. Diversity changes from C1D1 to C4D1 were tested in paired samples using Wilcoxon tests. The clones in this table, taken by TCRdb from immuneACCESS, are in-frame only. Not every clone is retained; where verified, under half of the shortfall comes from an unresolved V gene, and the cause of the rest is unknown. That table is the source of V, J and clone size, and D and trimming were worked out from the DNA. The sample records tens of thousands of clones, around four fifths of which are singletons. Around 0.79% of the sample is in the top ten clones.

Inclusive of the bounding cysteine and phenylalanine, the CDR3 is 15 residues long. The sequence is cut down to CDR3 DNA, 45 bases in frame from base 1. The junction shows trimming of 2 bases on V and 2 bases on J, plus 12 bases between the germline ends. CDR1 and CDR2, per the germline V gene (reference sequence), are SEHNR and FQNEAQ. Rearrangement joined TRBV7-9 to TRBJ1-2, with the D gene not clear enough to name. The receptor was derived from a human donor with classical Hodgkin lymphoma. Sequencing used CD4+ T cells from blood, obtained before the fourth cycle of nivolumab. The CDR3 loop reads CASSLFASENYGYTF. The base sequence is TGTGCCAGCAGCTTATTCGCCAGTGAAAACTATGGCTACACCTTC.